This TCR beta chain comes out of a study of Ad26.COV2.S vaccination and SARS-CoV-2 variants. CDR1 is MNHEY and CDR2 is SMNVEV in the germline V gene (reference sequence). V dropped 6 bases and J dropped 2 bases, with 14 bases sitting between them. CDR3 size: 14 residues. Described treatment: over 15 received Ad26.COV2.S at low or high dose, single or two shots; about 5 received placebo; per-sample allocation not given. Material that was analyzed had been drawn on day 63 after the first vaccine or placebo injection. Method: immunoSEQ multiplex PCR; TCRdb's copy keeps in-frame clones and lacks some. The sample lists under 500,000 clones; approximately 92% were seen once.

The TCR was taken from a person aged 18-60 years who received the Ad26.COV2.S COVID-19 vaccine or a placebo. The chain carries TRBV27 and TRBJ2-7, with D perhaps matching TRBD1 (6 bases). The sequencing used peripheral blood, collected in a trial of Ad26.COV2.S vaccine versus placebo. CDR3 in amino acids: CASRHRVTTYEQYF. CDR3 DNA: TGTGCCAGCAGACACAGGGTAACCACCTACGAGCAGTACTTC.